Following are 19 T cell receptor beta chains from one sample sequenced in a study of T cell changes during pregnancy in multiple sclerosis. The method was immunoSEQ multiplex PCR; TCRdb's version includes in-frame clones alone and lacks a portion of them. The sample comprises about 39,000 clones, almost 95% of which are singletons, and 0.35% rests with the top ten. This material consisted of CD4+ T cells from peripheral blood mononuclear cells, taken after pregnancy. Source of these receptors: a female donor with multiple sclerosis, enrolled in a pregnancy study.

This chain uses TRBV5-1 with TRBJ2-5; D gene ambiguous. Trimming left V 3 bases short and J 5 bases short, with 11 bases between. Germline V lookup: CDR1 SGHRS, CDR2 YFSETQ. The CDR3 consists of 13 residues. The DNA for the CDR3 is TGCGCCAGCAGCTCTCGGGTACCGGAGACCCAGTACTTC. Residues: CASSSRVPETQYF.

This clone has more than one count but fewer than ten. The chain combines TRBV4-1 with TRBJ1-4; D remains unclear. The CDR3 has 12 residues. Looked up from germline, CDR1 is MGHRA and CDR2 is YSYEKL. The V end was cut by 1 base, the J end by 8 bases, with 5 bases between. CDR3 in amino acids: CASSQVGEKLFF. CDR3 nucleotides: TGCGCCAGCAGCCAAGTCGGGGAAAAACTGTTTTTT.

This chain connects TRBV6-6 to TRBJ1-5, with D perhaps matching TRBD1 (5 bases). The CDR3 loop spans 16 amino acids. Between the trimmed V and J ends, which lost 2 bases and 2 bases, there was a span of 13 bases. Germline CDR1 and CDR2: MNHNY and SVGAGI (reference sequence). This CDR3 is CASSYVWGDGNQPQHF. CDR3 in DNA: TGTGCCAGCAGTTACGTCTGGGGCGACGGCAATCAGCCCCAGCATTTT.

The J gene is TRBJ2-1, the V gene TRBV29-1; possible D gene TRBD1, 5 bases. The V and J ends lost 7 bases and 5 bases respectively, with 18 bases between them. Germline loops: CDR1 SQVTM, CDR2 ANQGSEA. The CDR3 contains 14 residues. The CDR3 region has the DNA TGCAGCGCTGTGATGACAGCCCCGAACAATGAGCAGTTCTTC. Translating it yields CSAVMTAPNNEQFF.

The chain carries TRBV30 and TRBJ2-2; TRBD1 matches 11 bases. This CDR3 has 16 residues. With 3 bases clipped from V and 3 bases from J, the junction kept 6 bases outside the gene matches. CDR1 is GTSNPN, CDR2 SVGIG, per germline (reference sequence). Here the CDR3 reads CAWSRGDRGYTGELFF. In DNA form, the CDR3 reads TGTGCCTGGAGCCGGGGGGACAGGGGGTACACCGGGGAGCTGTTTTTT.

The J gene is TRBJ2-3, the V gene TRBV5-6; weak D call: TRBD1 (6 bases). Trimming took off 4 bases at V and 4 bases at J, with 22 bases between the two ends. The CDR3 contains 17 residues. Germline CDR1 and CDR2: SGHDT and YYEEEE. CDR3 sequence: CASSPRQEILRADTQYF. The CDR3 bases are TGTGCCAGCAGCCCGCGACAGGAGATTCTTCGGGCAGATACGCAGTATTTT.

This chain connects TRBV28 to TRBJ1-2; no definite D call. This CDR3 spans 10 amino acids. The V end lost 8 bases, the J end lost 4 bases, and 5 bases lay between the germline ends. Germline V lookup: CDR1 MDHEN, CDR2 SYDVKM. The CDR3 DNA follows: TGTGCCAGCTACAGCTATGGCTACACCTTC. Translation: CASYSYGYTF.

This sequence joins TRBV4-1 and TRBJ2-1, with 9 bases lining up with TRBD1. Germline V lookup: CDR1 MGHRA, CDR2 YSYEKL. This CDR3 spans 16 amino acids. V dropped 0 bases and J dropped 8; count of bases not matched to a gene: 8. The chain's CDR3 is CASSQEGVGQGDEQFF. The DNA of the CDR3 is TGCGCCAGCAGCCAAGAAGGAGTGGGACAGGGTGATGAGCAGTTCTTC.

This rearrangement joins TRBV5-4 to TRBJ2-2, with TRBD1 identical over 8 bases. The CDR3 is 15 residues long. CDR1 is SGHNT, CDR2 YYREEE, per germline (reference sequence). With V trimmed by 5 bases and J by 1 base, 4 bases remained unmatched. The CDR3 nucleotides are TGTGCCAGCAGGCTCGGGACAGGGAACACCGGGGAGCTGTTTTTT. This encodes CASRLGTGNTGELFF.

The chain carries TRBV4-2 and TRBJ2-3; no clear D gene. Germline V lookup: CDR1 LGHNA, CDR2 YNFKEQ. Trimming left V 1 base short and J 1 base short, with 9 bases between. The CDR3 extends over 15 amino acids. The CDR3 coding sequence is TGTGCCAGCAGCCAAGGTGGCGAGGGCACAGATACGCAGTATTTT. It yields the protein CASSQGGEGTDTQYF.

The chain joins TRBV7-9 to TRBJ1-1, with a tentative D call TRBD1 (5 bases). Germline values: CDR1 SEHNR, CDR2 FQNEAQ (reference sequence). V shed 6 bases and J shed 3 bases, with 14 bases lying between them. The CDR3 spans 14 residues. CDR3 sequence: CASRPMGGYTEAFF. The CDR3 nucleotides read TGTGCCAGCAGACCCATGGGGGGGTACACTGAAGCTTTCTTT.

The rearrangement uses TRBV6-5 and TRBJ1-3, with D perhaps matching TRBD1 (5 bases). Deletions cut 0 bases from V and 3 bases from J, with 9 bases between. CDR3 length: 15 amino acids. CDR1 and CDR2 from the germline V gene are MNHEY and SVGAGI. The CDR3 protein is CASSYSSGGGNTIYF. In DNA, the CDR3 is TGTGCCAGCAGTTACTCGAGCGGGGGTGGAAACACCATATATTTT.

The V gene is TRBV7-8, the J gene TRBJ2-3; 9 bases match TRBD2. CDR1 is SGHVS and CDR2 is FQNEAQ in the germline V gene. The V gene end was trimmed by 2 bases and the J gene end by 6 bases; junction bases not matched to a gene: 15. The CDR3 totals 18 residues. CDR3 DNA: TGTGCCAGCAGCTTATCCCCAATTAGCGGGGGCCGGGGGGATACGCAGTATTTT. This encodes CASSLSPISGGRGDTQYF.

V and J are TRBV9 and TRBJ2-2, with 10 bases that match TRBD2. Per the germline V gene, CDR1 is SGDLS and CDR2 is YYNGEE. Trimming at V came to 6 bases and at J to 6 bases, leaving 5 bases not matched to a gene. The CDR3 runs 14 residues. This chain's CDR3 is CASTSGGTSGELFF. As DNA, the CDR3 is TGTGCCAGCACTAGCGGGGGAACGTCCGGGGAGCTGTTTTTT.

The V and J genes are TRBV10-3 and TRBJ1-6, with D possibly TRBD1 on 6 matching bases. Germline values: CDR1 ENHRY, CDR2 SYGVKD. Trimming took 7 bases from V and 8 from J, leaving 9 bases between them. The CDR3 has 12 amino acids. CDR3 sequence reads: CAITQGDSPLHF. The CDR3 DNA is TGTGCCATCACACAGGGCGATTCACCCCTCCACTTT.

J is TRBJ1-2 and V is TRBV18; 7 bases are shared with TRBD1. The CDR3 runs to 17 residues. V lost 4 bases and J lost 4; bases outside the gene matches: 15. Germline CDR1 and CDR2: KGHSH and LQKENI. For the CDR3, the DNA is TGTGCCAGCTCACGAACCCAGGGACTAGGGGGCGGCTATGGCTACACCTTC. Residues: CASSRTQGLGGGYGYTF.

The rearrangement links TRBV9 to TRBJ2-5; TRBD2 matches at 12 bases. V lost 4 bases to trimming and J lost 5 bases; unmatched junction nucleotides: 9. The CDR3 has 16 amino acids. CDR1 is SGDLS, CDR2 YYNGEE, per germline. The CDR3 spells CASSKLAGGQAETQYF. The CDR3 nucleotides are TGTGCCAGCAGCAAGCTAGCGGGGGGGCAGGCGGAGACCCAGTACTTC.

The chain employs TRBV5-1 and TRBJ2-5, with TRBD1 identical over 10 bases. Germline V CDR1 and CDR2: SGHRS, YFSETQ. V lost 4 bases, J lost 2 bases, and 8 bases stayed unmatched. The CDR3 is 16 amino acids. CDR3 coding DNA: TGCGCCAGCAGCGTCAGGACAGGGGGAGGGCAAGAGACCCAGTACTTC. Its protein is CASSVRTGGGQETQYF.

The J gene is TRBJ1-1, the V gene TRBV6-1; the D gene is possibly TRBD1 (5 bases). This CDR3 is built from 12 residues. Germline V gives CDR1 MNHNS, CDR2 SASEGT. Trimming cost V 8 bases and J 1 base, with 8 bases left between them. Here the CDR3 DNA reads TGTGCCAGCCGACAGACGAACACTGAAGCTTTCTTT. It specifies CASRQTNTEAFF.